This record concerns one TCR beta chain sequence. The data are from a study of graft-versus-host responses after intestinal transplantation. The study's findings and limits: There was an association between peak levels of circulating GvH clones and early post-transplant HvG declines.

Trimming took 0 bases from V and 8 from J; bases not matched to a gene: 8. CDR3 size: 16 residues. Germline CDR1 and CDR2: ENHRY and SYGVKD. Method: immunoSEQ multiplex PCR; TCRdb's copy keeps in-frame clones and lacks some. Among approximately 14,000 clones listed, 35% to 40% were seen once. Upon completion of the reaction, proliferating CFSE-low responders, both CD3+CD4+ and CD3+CD8+, were sorted. The V call is TRBV10-3, the J call TRBJ2-2; 8 nucleotides agree with TRBD2. The sample consisted of alloreactive CD4+ T cells from a mixed lymphocyte reaction culture, taken before intestinal transplant. Subset here: CFSE-low proliferating T cells sorted from roughly six-day pre-transplant mixed lymphocyte reaction (GvH or HvG direction). This TCR came from a human patient who received an intestinal transplant. The CDR3 here is CAISESMRGASGELFF. The CDR3 DNA reads TGTGCCATCAGTGAGTCGATGCGGGGGGCCTCAGGGGAGCTGTTTTTT.